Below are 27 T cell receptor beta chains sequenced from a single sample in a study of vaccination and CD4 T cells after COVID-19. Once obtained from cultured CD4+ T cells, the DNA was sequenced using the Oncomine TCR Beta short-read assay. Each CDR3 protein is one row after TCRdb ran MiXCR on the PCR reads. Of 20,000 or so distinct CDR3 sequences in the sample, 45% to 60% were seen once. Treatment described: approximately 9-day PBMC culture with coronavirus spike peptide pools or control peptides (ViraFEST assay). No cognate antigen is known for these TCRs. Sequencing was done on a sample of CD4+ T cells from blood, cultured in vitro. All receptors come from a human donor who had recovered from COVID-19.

CDR3 bases: TGTGCCAGCACCCAGGGGGGGTCCTATGGCTACACCTTC. It codes for CASTQGGSYGYTF. This chain uses TRBV12-3 or TRBV12-4 with TRBJ1-2; 7 positions agree with TRBD1. The junction had 6 bases not matched to a gene; V was cut back by 7 bases and J by 4 bases. This CDR3 is built from 13 residues.

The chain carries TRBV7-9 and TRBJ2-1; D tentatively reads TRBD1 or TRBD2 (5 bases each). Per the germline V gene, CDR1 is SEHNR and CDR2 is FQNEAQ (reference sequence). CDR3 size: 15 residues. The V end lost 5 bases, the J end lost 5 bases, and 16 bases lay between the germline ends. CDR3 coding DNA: TGTGCCAGCAGCCCAGGCCGGGGCAAACACAATGAGCAGTTCTTC. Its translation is CASSPGRGKHNEQFF.

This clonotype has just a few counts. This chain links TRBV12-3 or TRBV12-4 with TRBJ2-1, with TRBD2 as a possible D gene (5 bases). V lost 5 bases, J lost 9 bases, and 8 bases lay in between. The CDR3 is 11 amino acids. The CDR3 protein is CASSQLGEQFF. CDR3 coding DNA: TGTGCCAGCAGTCAACTAGGTGAGCAGTTCTTC.

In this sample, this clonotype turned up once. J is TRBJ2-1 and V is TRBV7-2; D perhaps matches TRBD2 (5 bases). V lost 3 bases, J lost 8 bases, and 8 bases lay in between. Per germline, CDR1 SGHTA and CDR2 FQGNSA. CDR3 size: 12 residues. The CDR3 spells CASSLGEYEQFF. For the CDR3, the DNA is TGTGCCAGCAGCTTGGGAGAGTATGAGCAGTTCTTC.

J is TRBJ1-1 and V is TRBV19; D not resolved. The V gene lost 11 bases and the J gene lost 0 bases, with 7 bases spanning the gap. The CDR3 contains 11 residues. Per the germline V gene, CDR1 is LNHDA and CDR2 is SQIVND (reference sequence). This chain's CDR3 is CAVAMNTEAFF. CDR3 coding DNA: TGTGCCGTTGCCATGAACACTGAAGCTTTCTTT.

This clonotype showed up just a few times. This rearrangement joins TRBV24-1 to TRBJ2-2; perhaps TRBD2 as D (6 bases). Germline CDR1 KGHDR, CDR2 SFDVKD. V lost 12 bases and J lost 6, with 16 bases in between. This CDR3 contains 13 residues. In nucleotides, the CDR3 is TGTGCCGTCGGACCTGGAGGGGCCGGGGAGCTGTTTTTT. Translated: CAVGPGGAGELFF.

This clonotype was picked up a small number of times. CDR3 sequence: CASSAGQAGNNQPQHF. CDR3 DNA: TGTGCCAGCAGTGCGGGACAGGCCGGCAACAATCAGCCCCAGCATTTT. The rearrangement joins TRBV6-1 to TRBJ1-5, with 8 bases matching TRBD1. This CDR3 region has 16 residues. Losses at the gene ends were 4 bases for V and 3 bases for J; bases not matched to a gene: 8. CDR1 is MNHNS, CDR2 SASEGT, per germline.

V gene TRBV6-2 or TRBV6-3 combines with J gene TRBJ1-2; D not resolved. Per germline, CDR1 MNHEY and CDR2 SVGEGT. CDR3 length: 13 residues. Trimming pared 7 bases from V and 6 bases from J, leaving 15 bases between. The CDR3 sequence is CASTRFGLDGYTF. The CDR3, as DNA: TGTGCCAGCACGCGGTTCGGGCTTGATGGCTACACCTTC.

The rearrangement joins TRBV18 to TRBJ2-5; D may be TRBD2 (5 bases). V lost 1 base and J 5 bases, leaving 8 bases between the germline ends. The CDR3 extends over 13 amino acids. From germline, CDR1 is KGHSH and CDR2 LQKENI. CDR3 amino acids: CASSPQGGETQYF. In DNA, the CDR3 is TGTGCCAGCTCACCACAGGGCGGGGAGACCCAGTACTTC.

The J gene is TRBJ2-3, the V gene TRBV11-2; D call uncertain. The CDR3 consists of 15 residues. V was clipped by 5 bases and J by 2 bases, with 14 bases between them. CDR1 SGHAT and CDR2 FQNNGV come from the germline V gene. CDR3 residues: CASSQFGAPTDTQYF. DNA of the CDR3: TGTGCCAGCAGCCAATTTGGCGCCCCCACAGATACGCAGTATTTT.

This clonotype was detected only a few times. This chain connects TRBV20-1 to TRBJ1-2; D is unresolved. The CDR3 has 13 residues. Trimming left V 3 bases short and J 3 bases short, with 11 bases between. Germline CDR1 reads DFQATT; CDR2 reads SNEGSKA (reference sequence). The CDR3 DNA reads TGCAGTGCTAGGGCCTATATGGACTATGGCTACACCTTC. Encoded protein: CSARAYMDYGYTF.

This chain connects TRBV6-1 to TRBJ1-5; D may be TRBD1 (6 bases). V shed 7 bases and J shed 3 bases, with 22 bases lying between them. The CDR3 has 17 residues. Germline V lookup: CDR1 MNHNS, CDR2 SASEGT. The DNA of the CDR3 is TGTGCCAGCACCGACGGGGGGGGAGAGGGGGTCAATCAGCCCCAGCATTTT. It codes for CASTDGGGEGVNQPQHF.

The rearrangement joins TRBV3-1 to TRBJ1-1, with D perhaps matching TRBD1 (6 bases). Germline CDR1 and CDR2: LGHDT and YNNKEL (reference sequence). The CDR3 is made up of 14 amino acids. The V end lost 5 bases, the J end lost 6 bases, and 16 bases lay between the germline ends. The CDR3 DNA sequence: TGTGCCAGCAGCGCCTGGGGGGCCCGGTCTGAAGCTTTCTTT. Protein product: CASSAWGARSEAFF.

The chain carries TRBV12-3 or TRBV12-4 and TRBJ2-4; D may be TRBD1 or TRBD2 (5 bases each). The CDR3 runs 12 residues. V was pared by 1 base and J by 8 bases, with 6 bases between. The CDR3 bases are TGTGCCAGCAGTTTAGGGGGGTACATTCAGTACTTC. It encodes CASSLGGYIQYF.

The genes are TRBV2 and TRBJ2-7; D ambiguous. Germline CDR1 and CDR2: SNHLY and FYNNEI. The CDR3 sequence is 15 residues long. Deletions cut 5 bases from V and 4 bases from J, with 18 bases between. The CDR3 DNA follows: TGTGCCAGCAGTTCACGGTCCATCGACGGATACGAGCAGTACTTC. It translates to CASSSRSIDGYEQYF.

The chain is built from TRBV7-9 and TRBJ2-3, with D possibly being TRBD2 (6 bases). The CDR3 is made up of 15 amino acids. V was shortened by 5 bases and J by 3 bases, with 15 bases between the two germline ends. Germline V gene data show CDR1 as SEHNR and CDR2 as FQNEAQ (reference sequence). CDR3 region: CASSPKRRVTDTQYF. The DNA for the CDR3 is TGTGCCAGCAGCCCAAAGCGGAGGGTTACAGATACGCAGTATTTT.

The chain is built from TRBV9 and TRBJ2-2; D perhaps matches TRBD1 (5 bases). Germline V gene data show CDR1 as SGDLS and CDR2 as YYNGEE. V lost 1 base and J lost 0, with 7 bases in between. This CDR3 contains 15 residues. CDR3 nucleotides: TGTGCCAGCAGCGTAAGGGGCGCGAACACCGGGGAGCTGTTTTTT. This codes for CASSVRGANTGELFF.

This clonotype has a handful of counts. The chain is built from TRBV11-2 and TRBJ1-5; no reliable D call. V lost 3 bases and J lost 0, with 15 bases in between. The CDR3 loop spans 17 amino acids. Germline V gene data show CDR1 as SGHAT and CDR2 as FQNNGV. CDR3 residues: CASSLLISVDSNQPQHF. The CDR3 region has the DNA TGTGCCAGCAGCTTGTTGATCTCGGTCGATAGCAATCAGCCCCAGCATTTT.

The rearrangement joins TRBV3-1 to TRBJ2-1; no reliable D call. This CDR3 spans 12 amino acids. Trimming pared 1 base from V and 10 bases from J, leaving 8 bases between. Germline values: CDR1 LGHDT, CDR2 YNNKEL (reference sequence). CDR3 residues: CASSQVGPEQFF. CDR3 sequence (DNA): TGTGCCAGCAGCCAAGTTGGGCCAGAGCAGTTCTTC.

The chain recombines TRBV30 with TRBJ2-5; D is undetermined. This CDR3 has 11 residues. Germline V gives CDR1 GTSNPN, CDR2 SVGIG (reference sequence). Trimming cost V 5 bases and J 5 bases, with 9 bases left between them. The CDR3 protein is CAWGLAETQYF. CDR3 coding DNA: TGTGCCTGGGGTCTCGCGGAGACCCAGTACTTC. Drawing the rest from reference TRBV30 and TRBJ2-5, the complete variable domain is SQTIHQWPATLVQPVGSPLSLECTVEGTSNPNLYWYRQAAGRGLQLLFYSVGIGQISSEVPQNLSASRPQDRQFILSSKKLLLSDSGFYLCAWGLAETQYFGPGTRLLVL.

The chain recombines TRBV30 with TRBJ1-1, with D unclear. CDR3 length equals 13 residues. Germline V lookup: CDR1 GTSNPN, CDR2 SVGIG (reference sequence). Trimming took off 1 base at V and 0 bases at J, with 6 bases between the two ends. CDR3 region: CAWSETVNTEAFF. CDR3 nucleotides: TGTGCCTGGAGTGAAACGGTGAACACTGAAGCTTTCTTT.

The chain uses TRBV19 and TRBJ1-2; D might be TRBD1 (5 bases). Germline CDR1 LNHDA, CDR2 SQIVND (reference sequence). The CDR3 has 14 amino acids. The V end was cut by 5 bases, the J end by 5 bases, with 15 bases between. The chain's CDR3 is CASSPTRGAYGYTF. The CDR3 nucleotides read TGTGCCAGTAGTCCAACCCGGGGCGCTTATGGCTACACCTTC.

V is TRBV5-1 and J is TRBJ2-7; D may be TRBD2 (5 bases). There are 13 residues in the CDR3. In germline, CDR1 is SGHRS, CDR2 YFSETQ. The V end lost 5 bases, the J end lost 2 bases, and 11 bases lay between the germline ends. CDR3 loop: CASRSGSTYEQYF. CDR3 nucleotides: TGCGCCAGCAGGAGCGGCTCGACCTACGAGCAGTACTTC.

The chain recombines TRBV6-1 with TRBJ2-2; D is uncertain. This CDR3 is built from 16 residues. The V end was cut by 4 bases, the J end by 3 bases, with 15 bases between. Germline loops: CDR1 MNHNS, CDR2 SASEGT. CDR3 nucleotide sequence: TGTGCCAGCAGTGTCGGCTGGTGGGTGGACACCGGGGAGCTGTTTTTT. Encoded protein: CASSVGWWVDTGELFF.

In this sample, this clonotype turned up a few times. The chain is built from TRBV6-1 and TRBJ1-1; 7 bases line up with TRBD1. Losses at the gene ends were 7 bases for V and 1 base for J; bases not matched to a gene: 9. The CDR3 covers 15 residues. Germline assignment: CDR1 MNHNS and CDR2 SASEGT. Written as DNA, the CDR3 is TGTGCCAGCATAAGTAGCCACAGGGGGAACACTGAAGCTTTCTTT. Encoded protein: CASISSHRGNTEAFF.

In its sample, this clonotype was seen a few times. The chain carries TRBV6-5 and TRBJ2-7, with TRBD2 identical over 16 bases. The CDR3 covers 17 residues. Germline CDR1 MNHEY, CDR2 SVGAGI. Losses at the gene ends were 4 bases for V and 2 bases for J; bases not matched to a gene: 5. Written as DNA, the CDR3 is TGTGCCAGCAGTTCCACCGGGACTAGCGGGAGGGCCTACGAGCAGTACTTC. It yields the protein CASSSTGTSGRAYEQYF.

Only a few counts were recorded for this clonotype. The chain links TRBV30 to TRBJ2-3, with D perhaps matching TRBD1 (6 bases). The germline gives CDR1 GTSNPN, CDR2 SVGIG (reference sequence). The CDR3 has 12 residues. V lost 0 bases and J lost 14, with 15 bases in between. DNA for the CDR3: TGTGCCTGGAGTGTACCCAGGGGTCCAAGGTATTTT. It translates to CAWSVPRGPRYF. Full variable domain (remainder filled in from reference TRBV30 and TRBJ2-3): SQTIHQWPATLVQPVGSPLSLECTVEGTSNPNLYWYRQAAGRGLQLLFYSVGIGQISSEVPQNLSASRPQDRQFILSSKKLLLSDSGFYLCAWSVPRGPRYFGPGTRLTVL.